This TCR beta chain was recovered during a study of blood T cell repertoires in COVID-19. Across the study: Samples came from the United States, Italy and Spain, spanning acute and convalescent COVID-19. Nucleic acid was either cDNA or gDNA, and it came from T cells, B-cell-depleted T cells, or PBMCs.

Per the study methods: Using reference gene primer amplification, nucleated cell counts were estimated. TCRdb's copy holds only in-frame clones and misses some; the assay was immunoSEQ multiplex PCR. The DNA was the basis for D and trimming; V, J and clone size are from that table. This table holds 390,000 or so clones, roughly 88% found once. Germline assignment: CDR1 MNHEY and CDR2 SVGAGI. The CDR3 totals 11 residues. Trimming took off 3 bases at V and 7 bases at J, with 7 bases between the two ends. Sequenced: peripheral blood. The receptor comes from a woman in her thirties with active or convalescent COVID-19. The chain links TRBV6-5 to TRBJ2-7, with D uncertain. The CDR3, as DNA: TGTGCCAGCAGTTATTTAATGGAGCAGTACTTC. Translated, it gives CASSYLMEQYF.